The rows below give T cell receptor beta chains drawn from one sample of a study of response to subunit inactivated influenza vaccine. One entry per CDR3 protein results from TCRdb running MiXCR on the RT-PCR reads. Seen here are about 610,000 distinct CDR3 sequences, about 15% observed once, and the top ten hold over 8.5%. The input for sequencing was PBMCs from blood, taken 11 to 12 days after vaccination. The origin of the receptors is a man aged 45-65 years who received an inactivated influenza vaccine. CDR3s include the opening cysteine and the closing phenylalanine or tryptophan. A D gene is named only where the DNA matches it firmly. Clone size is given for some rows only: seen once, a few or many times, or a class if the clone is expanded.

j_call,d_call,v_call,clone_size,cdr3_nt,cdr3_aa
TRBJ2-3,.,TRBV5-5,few,TGTGCCAGCAGCTCTCGTGCTGATACGCAGTATTTT,CASSSRADTQYF
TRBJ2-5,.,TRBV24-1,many,TGTGCCACCAGTGATTTGGGGCAGGAGTTCTACTTC,CATSDLGQEFYF
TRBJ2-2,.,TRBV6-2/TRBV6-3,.,TGTGCCAGCAGTTACTCACGACTGACGAACACCGGGGAGCTGTTTTTT,CASSYSRLTNTGELFF
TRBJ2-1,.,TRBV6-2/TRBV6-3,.,TGTGCCCTTTCCCGGGGCCCGTACAATGAGCAGTTCTTC,CALSRGPYNEQFF
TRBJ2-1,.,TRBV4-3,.,TGCGCCAGCAGCCAAGATCGGCTAGGTTCCGGAGCCCGCAATGAGCAGTTCTTC,CASSQDRLGSGARNEQFF
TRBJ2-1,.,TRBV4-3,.,TGCGCCAGCAGCCCCCAAAGGGGTGGTAATGAGCAGTTCTTC,CASSPQRGGNEQFF
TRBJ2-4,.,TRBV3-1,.,TGTGCCAGCAGCCAGCTCGGAGCCAAAAACATTCAGTACTTC,CASSQLGAKNIQYF
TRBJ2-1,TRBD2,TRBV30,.,TGTGCCTGGAAAATAGCGGGAGAGGTTGAGCAGTTCTTC,CAWKIAGEVEQFF
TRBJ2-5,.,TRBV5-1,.,TGCGCCAGCAGCTTGAGACCGAAAGAGACCCAGTACTTC,CASSLRPKETQYF
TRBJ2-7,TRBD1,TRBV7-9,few,TGTGCCAGCAGTTCCCGACAGGGAACGTCCTACGAGCAGTACTTC,CASSSRQGTSYEQYF
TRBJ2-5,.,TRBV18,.,TGTGCCAGCTCACCAATGTCGGAAGAGACCCAGTACTTC,CASSPMSEETQYF
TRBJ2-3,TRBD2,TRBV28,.,TGTGCCAGCAGTTTATCTCTAGCGGGGAATACGCAGTATTTT,CASSLSLAGNTQYF
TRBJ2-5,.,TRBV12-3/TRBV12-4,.,TGTGCCAGCAGTTTATGGGAGGACATCCAAGAGACCCAGTACTTC,CASSLWEDIQETQYF
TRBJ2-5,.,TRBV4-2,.,TGTGCCAGCAGCCAACCCATGGGGACGGGCGGTGAGACCCAGTACTTC,CASSQPMGTGGETQYF
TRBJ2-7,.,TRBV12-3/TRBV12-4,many,TGTGCCAGCAGTGCCAGGGGCGAGCAGTACTTC,CASSARGEQYF
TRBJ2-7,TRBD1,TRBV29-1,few,TGCAGCGTCCAATACGGGACAGGGTCCTACGAGCAGTACTTC,CSVQYGTGSYEQYF
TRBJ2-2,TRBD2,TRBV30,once,TGTGCCTGGAGTGTCCTGACTAGCGGGGGAACTGGGGAGCTGGTTTTT,CAWSVLTSGGTGELVF
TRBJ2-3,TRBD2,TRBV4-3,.,TGCGCCAGCAGCCAGGGACTAGCGGGAGGATCTAGCACAGATACGCAGTATTTT,CASSQGLAGGSSTDTQYF
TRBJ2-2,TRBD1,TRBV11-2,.,TGTGCCAGCAGCTTAGGCCGGACAGGGGGTAGCACCGGGGAGCTGTTTTTT,CASSLGRTGGSTGELFF
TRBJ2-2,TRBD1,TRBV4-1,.,TGCGCCAGCAGCCCACGGGACAGGGTCGGGACCGGGGAGCTGTTTTTT,CASSPRDRVGTGELFF
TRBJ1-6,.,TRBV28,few,TGTGCCAGCAGTTTATCGTATCCTAATTCACCCCTCCACTTT,CASSLSYPNSPLHF
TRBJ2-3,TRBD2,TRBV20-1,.,TGCAGTGCTCGGAGCGGGAGCCCAGATACGCAGTATTTT,CSARSGSPDTQYF
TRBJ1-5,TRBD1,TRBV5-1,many,TGCGCCAGCAGCTTGGACCAGGGGGCGAGTCAGCCCCAGCATTTT,CASSLDQGASQPQHF
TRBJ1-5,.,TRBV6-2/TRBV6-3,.,TGTGCCAGCTACATCGGGGGGCGCGAGGATCAGCCCCAGCATTTT,CASYIGGREDQPQHF
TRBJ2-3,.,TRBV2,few,TGTGCCAGCACCATATTTCCGGGCACAGATACGCAGTATTTT,CASTIFPGTDTQYF
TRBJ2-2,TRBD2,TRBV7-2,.,TGTGCCTCCCGTGGGACTACTTACGGGGGGGAGCTGTTTTTT,CASRGTTYGGELFF
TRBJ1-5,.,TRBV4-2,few,TGTGCCAGCAGCCCGGAAGATGGGGGTAGTCAGCCCCAGCATTTT,CASSPEDGGSQPQHF
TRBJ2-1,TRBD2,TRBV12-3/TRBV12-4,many,TGTGCCAGCAGTTTATCTACTAGCGGGTACAATGAGCAGTTCTTC,CASSLSTSGYNEQFF
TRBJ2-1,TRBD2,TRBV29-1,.,TGCAGCGTTGGAGGGAGGGCCAAAAGTGGACAGTTCTTC,CSVGGRAKSGQFF
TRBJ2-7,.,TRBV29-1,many,TGCAGCGTTGAACAGGGCTACGAGCAGTACTTC,CSVEQGYEQYF
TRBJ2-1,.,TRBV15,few,TGTGCCACCAGCAGGAAGGGCTCCTACAATGAGCAGTTCTTC,CATSRKGSYNEQFF
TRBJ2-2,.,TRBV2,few,TGTGCCAGGGAGAGTAACACCGGGGAGCTGTTTTTT,CARESNTGELFF
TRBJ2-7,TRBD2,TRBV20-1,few,TGCAGTGCTCTACAAGCGGGAGGCTACGAGCAGTACTTC,CSALQAGGYEQYF
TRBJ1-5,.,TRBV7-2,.,TGTGCCAGCAGCTTAGCGGTTTTCCAGCCCCAGCATTTT,CASSLAVFQPQHF
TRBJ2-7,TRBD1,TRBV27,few,TGTGCCAGCAGTTTGGCTCGGACAGGGGGAAACGAGCAGTACTTC,CASSLARTGGNEQYF
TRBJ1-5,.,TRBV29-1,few,TGCAGCGTTGGCGCAGTCAATCAGCCCCAGCATTTT,CSVGAVNQPQHF
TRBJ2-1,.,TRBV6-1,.,TGTGCCAGCAGTGAAGGACACAATGAGCAGTTCTTC,CASSEGHNEQFF
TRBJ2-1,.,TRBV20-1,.,TGCAGTGCTAGAGGACTATCACAGGGAACTTACAATGAGCAGTTCTTC,CSARGLSQGTYNEQFF
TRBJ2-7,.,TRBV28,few,TGTGCCAGCACCCTCGGGACGACCTACGAGCAGTACTTC,CASTLGTTYEQYF
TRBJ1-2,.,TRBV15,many,TGTGCCACCAGCAGAGATCGTCAGCGCGGCTACACCTTC,CATSRDRQRGYTF
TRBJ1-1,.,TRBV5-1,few,TGCGCCAGCAGCTGGGGGGGAGCTGAAGCTTTCTTT,CASSWGGAEAFF
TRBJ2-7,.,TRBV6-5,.,TGTGCCAGCAGTTACCGGTCCGTCCAGGGGGAGCAGTACTTC,CASSYRSVQGEQYF
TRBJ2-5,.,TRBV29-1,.,TGCAGCGCCAGAAAAGGGGTCGCCCAAGAGACCCAGTACTTC,CSARKGVAQETQYF